The clone carrying this TCR beta chain has just a few counts. Its specificity is unknown. The data are from a study of T cell repertoires in cytomegalovirus infection. For the study at large: Signatures in public TCR beta sequences pointed to both CMV infection and matching HLA type. Regarding the study as a whole: In two of eight donors, the top clonotype was HLA-C-restricted CMV-specific.

A single record per CDR3 protein comes from TCRdb applying MiXCR to the reads. The sample has 51,000 or so distinct CDR3 sequences, about 19% seen once. V shed 5 bases and J 7 bases; nucleotides not matched to a gene: 14. The CDR3 is 16 residues long. CDR1 and CDR2 (germline): SGHTA, FQGTGA. This TCR was sampled from a human donor in good health (CMV status not recorded). Some clones in this sample may be carry-over from other donors' samples. V usage is TRBV7-3 and J usage is TRBJ1-2, with 9 bases that match TRBD1. Sequences were derived from CD8+ T cells from cultured PBMCs, sampled from culture after CMV antigen stimulation. As DNA, the CDR3 is TGTGCCAGCAGCCCAACGGGGGACAGGGCGGGGAGTGGCTACACCTTC. Its protein is CASSPTGDRAGSGYTF.